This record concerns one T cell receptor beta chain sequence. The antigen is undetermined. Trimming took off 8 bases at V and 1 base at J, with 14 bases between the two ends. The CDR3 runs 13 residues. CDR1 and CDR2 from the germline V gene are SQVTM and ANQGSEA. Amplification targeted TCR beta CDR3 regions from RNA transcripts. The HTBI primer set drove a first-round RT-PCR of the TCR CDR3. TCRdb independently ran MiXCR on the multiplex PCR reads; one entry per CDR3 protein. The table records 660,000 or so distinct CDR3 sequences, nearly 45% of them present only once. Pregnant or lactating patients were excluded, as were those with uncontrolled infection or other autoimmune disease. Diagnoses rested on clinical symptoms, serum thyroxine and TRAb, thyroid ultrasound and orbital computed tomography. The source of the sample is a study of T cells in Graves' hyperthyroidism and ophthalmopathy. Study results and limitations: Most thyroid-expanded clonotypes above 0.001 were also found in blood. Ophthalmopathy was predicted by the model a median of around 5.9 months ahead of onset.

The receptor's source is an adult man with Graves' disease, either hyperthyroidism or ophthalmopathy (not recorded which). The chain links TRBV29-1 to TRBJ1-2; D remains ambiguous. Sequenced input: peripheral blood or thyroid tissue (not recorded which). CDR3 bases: TGCAGCTTATACGCGGAGAATAACTATGGCTACACCTTC. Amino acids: CSLYAENNYGYTF. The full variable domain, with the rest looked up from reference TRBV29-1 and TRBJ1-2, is SAVISQKPSRDICQRGTSLTIQCQVDSQVTMMFWYRQQPGQSLTLIATANQGSEATYESGFVIDKFPISRPNLTFSTLTVSNMSPEDSSIYLCSLYAENNYGYTFGSGTRLTVV.